This T cell receptor beta chain was captured in a study of Ad26.COV2.S vaccination and SARS-CoV-2 variants. The treatment denotes: some 19 received Ad26.COV2.S at low or high dose, single or two shots; roughly five received placebo; per-sample allocation not given. The samples date from day 63 after the first vaccine or placebo injection. This table comes from immunoSEQ multiplex PCR, and its TCRdb copy is limited to in-frame clones, with some not included. The data hold about 430,000 clones, with approximately 92% observed a single time. V shed 4 bases and J shed 0 bases, with 10 bases lying between them. The CDR3 consists of 15 residues. Germline V gene lookup returns CDR1 LNHDA and CDR2 SQIVND (reference sequence).

Specimen: peripheral blood, collected in a trial of Ad26.COV2.S vaccine versus placebo. The TCR was taken from a person between 18 and 60 years old who received the Ad26.COV2.S COVID-19 vaccine or a placebo. V usage is TRBV19 and J usage is TRBJ1-3; D not certain. CDR3 loop: CASSKDPRSGNTIYF. The CDR3 DNA reads TGTGCCAGTAGTAAGGATCCTCGCTCTGGAAACACCATATATTTT.